The following is a T cell receptor beta chain sequence with its context. What it binds is not known. This entry comes from a study of persistence of HIV-infected CD4 T cells. Overall study findings and caveats: The rare CMV-responding cells with HIV-1 proviruses were not separately TCR-sequenced.

Sequencing used immunoSEQ version 4 in survey mode. Libraries were prepared by immunoSEQ multiplex PCR; TCRdb keeps only in-frame clonotypes and omits some of them. The sample contains about 43,000 clones, approximately 88% of which appear only once. Trimming at V came to 1 base and at J to 7 bases, leaving 1 base not matched to a gene. CDR1 is KGHSH and CDR2 is LQKENI in the germline V gene. CDR3 length equals 14 residues. Cells were stimulated nonspecifically with anti-CD3/anti-CD28 magnetic beads. Sorting of responding CD4+ T cells relied on upregulated CD40 ligand together with CD69. The clonotype was recovered from an adult man with HIV who was CMV-seropositive. The chain couples TRBV18 to TRBJ2-3; 11 nucleotides match TRBD2. The sample here was CD4+ T cells sorted from PBMCs after roughly 18-hour stimulation, taken from a patient who received antiretroviral therapy. The CDR3 here is CASSPQTSGNTQYF. The DNA of the CDR3 is TGTGCCAGCTCACCACAGACTAGCGGGAATACGCAGTATTTT.